This record concerns one TCR beta chain sequence. Data came from immunoSEQ multiplex PCR; TCRdb stores just in-frame clones and leaves some out. The table lists 76,000 or so clones, roughly 87% of them singletons. This specimen belongs to a study of blood T cell repertoires in COVID-19. Source material: peripheral blood. The TCR sequence derives from a man aged 25-45 years with acute or convalescent COVID-19.

The CDR3 nucleotides read TGTGCCAGCAGAGGGGGCACTAATGAAAAACTGTTTTTT. It codes for CASRGGTNEKLFF. J is TRBJ1-4 and V is TRBV12-3 or TRBV12-4; 7 bases map to TRBD1. CDR3 size: 13 residues. Trimming took 6 bases from V and 2 from J; bases not matched to a gene: 0.